This T cell receptor beta chain was captured by sequencing in a study of beta chain features in type 1 diabetes. Study-wide results and caveats: Type 1 diabetes patients had moderately but significantly shorter TCRB CDR3s in all four CD4+ subsets.

On this clone itself: The antigen remains unidentified.

The investigators reverse transcribed all of the isolated RNA, so they sequenced expressed TCRB transcripts. This table comes from immunoSEQ multiplex PCR, and its TCRdb copy is limited to in-frame clones, with some not included. Here the sample spans about 930,000 clones, 17% being singletons. Germline loops: CDR1 SGHTA, CDR2 FQGNSA. This CDR3 is 13 amino acids long. V lost 4 bases and J 0 bases, leaving 7 bases between the germline ends. Sequenced material: naive CD4+ T cells from blood. The clonotype comes from a woman aged 18-29 years in good health. The chain has TRBV7-2 and TRBJ2-7; no clear D. The CDR3 nucleotides are TGTGCCAGCAGCTATAAGGGCTCCTACGAGCAGTACTTC. Translated, it gives CASSYKGSYEQYF.